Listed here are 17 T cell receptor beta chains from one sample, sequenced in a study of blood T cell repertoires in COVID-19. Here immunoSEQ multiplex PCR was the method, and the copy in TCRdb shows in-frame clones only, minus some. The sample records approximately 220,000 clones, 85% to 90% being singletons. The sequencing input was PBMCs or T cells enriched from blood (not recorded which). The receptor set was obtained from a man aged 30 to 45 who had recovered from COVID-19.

CDR3 loop: CASSQRDGLLGTQYF. CDR3 sequence (DNA): TGTGCCAGCAGCCAAAGGGATGGACTCCTTGGGACCCAGTACTTC. This chain connects TRBV3-1 (or the pseudogene TRBV3-2) to TRBJ2-5; a possible D gene is TRBD2 (5 bases). Germline V gene data show CDR1 as LGHDT and CDR2 as YNNKEL (reference sequence). V was shortened by 2 bases and J by 7 bases, with 17 bases between the two germline ends. There are 15 residues in the CDR3.

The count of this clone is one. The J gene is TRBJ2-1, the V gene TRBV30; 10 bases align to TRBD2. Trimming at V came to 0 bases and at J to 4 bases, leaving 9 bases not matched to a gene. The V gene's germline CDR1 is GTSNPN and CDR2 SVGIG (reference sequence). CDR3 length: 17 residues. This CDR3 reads CAWSVLRTSGVYNEQFF. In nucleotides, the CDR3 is TGTGCCTGGAGTGTACTCCGGACTAGCGGAGTTTACAATGAGCAGTTCTTC.

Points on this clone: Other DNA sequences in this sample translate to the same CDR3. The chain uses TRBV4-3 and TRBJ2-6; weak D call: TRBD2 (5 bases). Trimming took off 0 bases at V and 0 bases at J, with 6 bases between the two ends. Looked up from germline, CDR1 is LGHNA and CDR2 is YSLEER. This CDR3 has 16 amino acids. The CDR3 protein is CASSQDAGSGANVLTF. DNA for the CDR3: TGCGCCAGCAGCCAAGATGCGGGCTCTGGGGCCAACGTCCTGACTTTC.

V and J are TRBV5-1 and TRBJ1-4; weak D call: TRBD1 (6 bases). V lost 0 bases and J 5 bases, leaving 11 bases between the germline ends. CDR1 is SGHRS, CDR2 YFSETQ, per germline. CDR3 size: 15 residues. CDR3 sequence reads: CASSLERGANEKLFF. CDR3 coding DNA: TGCGCCAGCAGCTTGGAACGGGGGGCGAATGAAAAACTGTTTTTT.

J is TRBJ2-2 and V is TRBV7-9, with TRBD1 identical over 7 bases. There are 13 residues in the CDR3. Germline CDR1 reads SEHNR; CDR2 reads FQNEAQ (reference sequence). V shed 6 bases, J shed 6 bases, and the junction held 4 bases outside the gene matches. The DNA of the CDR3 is TGTGCCAGCAGACCACAGGGGTCCGGGGAGCTGTTTTTT. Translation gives CASRPQGSGELFF.

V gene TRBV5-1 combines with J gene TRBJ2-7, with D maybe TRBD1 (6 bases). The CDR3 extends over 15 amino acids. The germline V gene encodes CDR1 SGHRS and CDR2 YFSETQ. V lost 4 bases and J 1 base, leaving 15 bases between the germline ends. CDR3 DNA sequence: TGCGCCAGCAGCACTGAAGGACAGCAGTCCTACGAGCAGTACTTC. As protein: CASSTEGQQSYEQYF.

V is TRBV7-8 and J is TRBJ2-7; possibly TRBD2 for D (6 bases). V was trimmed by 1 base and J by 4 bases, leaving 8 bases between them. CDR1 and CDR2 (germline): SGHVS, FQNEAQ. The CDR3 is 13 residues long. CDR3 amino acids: CASSLGGLYEQYF. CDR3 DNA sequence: TGTGCCAGCAGCTTAGGGGGACTGTACGAGCAGTACTTC.

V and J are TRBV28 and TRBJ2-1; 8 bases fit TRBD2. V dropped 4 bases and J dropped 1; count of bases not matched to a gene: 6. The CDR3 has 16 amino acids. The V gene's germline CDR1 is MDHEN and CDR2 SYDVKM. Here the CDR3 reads CASSSYASGSYNEQFF. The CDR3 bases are TGTGCCAGCAGTTCATACGCTAGCGGGTCCTACAATGAGCAGTTCTTC.

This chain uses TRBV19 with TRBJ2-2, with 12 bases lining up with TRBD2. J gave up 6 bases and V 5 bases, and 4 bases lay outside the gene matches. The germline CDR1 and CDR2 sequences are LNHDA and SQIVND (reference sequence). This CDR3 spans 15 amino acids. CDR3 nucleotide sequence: TGTGCCAGTAGTTCTAGCGGGGGGGTCGCCGGGGAGCTGTTTTTT. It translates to CASSSSGGVAGELFF.

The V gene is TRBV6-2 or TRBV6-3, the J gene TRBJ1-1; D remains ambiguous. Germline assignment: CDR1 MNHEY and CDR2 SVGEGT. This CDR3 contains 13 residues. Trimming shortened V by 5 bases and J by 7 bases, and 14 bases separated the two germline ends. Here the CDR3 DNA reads TGTGCCAGCAGTGGCCCGGAGAGATATGAAGCTTTCTTT. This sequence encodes CASSGPERYEAFF.

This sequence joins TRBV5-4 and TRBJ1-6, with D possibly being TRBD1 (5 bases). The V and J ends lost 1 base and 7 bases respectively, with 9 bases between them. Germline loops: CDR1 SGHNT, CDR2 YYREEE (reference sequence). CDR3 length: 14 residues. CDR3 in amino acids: CASSLQGRNSPLHF. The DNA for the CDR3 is TGTGCCAGCAGCTTGCAGGGTCGGAATTCACCCCTCCACTTT.

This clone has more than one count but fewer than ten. The CDR3 nucleotides read TGTGCCAGCAGTCCGGACAGGGGCGCGAACACCGGGGAGCTGTTTTTT. It translates to CASSPDRGANTGELFF. The chain employs TRBV7-9 and TRBJ2-2; 9 bases fit TRBD1. Trimming at V came to 6 bases and at J to 0 bases, leaving 5 bases not matched to a gene. Germline CDR1 SEHNR, CDR2 FQNEAQ (reference sequence). The CDR3 covers 16 residues.

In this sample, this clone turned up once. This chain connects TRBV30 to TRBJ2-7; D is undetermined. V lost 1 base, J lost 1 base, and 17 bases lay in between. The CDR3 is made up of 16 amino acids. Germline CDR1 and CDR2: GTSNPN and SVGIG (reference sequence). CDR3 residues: CAWSAPGSYASYEQYF. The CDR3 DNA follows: TGTGCCTGGAGTGCCCCGGGTTCATATGCGTCCTACGAGCAGTACTTC.

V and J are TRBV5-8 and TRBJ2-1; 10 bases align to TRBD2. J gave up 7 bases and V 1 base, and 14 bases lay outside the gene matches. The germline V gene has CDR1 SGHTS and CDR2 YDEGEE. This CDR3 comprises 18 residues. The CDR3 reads CASSLWVAGGLERNEQFF. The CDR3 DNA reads TGTGCCAGCAGCTTGTGGGTAGCGGGGGGCCTTGAGAGGAATGAGCAGTTCTTC.

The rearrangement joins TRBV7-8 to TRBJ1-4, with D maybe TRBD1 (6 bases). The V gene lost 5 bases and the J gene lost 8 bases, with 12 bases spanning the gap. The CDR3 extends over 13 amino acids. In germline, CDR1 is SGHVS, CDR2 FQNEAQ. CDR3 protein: CASSITGPEKLFF. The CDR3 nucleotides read TGTGCCAGCAGCATCACAGGGCCGGAAAAACTGTTTTTT. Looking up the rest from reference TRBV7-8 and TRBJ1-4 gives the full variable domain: GAGVSQSPRYKVAKRGQDVALRCDPISGHVSLFWYQQALGQGPEFLTYFQNEAQLDKSGLPSDRFFAERPEGSVSTLKIQRTQQEDSAVYLCASSITGPEKLFFGSGTQLSVL.

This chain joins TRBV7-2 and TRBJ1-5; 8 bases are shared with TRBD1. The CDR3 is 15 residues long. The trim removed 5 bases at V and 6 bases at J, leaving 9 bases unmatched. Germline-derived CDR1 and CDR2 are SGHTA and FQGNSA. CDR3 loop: CASSPRTGLSQPQHF. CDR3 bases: TGTGCCAGCAGCCCACGGACAGGGTTAAGTCAGCCCCAGCATTTT.

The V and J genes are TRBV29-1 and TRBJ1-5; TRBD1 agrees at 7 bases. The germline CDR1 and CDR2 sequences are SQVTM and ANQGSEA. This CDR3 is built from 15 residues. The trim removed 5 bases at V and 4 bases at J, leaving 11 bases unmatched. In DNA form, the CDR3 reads TGCAGCGTTAGAGGTGTGGAGGGGGCGAATCAGCCCCAGCATTTT. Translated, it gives CSVRGVEGANQPQHF.